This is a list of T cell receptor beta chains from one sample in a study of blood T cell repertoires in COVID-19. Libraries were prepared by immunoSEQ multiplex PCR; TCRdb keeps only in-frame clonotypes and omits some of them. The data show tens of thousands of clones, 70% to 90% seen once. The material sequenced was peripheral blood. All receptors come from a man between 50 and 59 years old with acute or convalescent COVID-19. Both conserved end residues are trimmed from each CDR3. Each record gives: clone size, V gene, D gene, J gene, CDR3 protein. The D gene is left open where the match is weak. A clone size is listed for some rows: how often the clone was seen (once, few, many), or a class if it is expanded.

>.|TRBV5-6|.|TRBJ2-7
ASSPLGGEQY
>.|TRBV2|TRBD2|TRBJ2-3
ASSVGLAGTKDTQY
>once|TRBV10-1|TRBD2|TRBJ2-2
ASSYGMAGATGELF
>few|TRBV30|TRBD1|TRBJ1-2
AWSEGTVIYGYT
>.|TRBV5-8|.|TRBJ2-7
GTRVSGSRGYEQY
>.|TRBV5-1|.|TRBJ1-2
ASSLVPSYGYT
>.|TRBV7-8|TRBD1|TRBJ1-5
ASSLTLVRTGGQPQH
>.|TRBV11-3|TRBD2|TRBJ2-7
ASSLAGGLYEQY
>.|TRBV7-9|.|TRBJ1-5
ASSLHGNQPQH
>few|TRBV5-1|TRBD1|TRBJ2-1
ASSIRQGRYNEQF
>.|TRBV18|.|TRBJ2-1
ASTRRQVPMDEQF
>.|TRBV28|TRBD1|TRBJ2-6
ASSLGYFRGPMFSGANVLT
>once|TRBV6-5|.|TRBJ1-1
ASSSTGNTEAF
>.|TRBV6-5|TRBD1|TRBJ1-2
ASSYSGTDYGYT
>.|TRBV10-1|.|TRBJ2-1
ASSEYQGNNEQF
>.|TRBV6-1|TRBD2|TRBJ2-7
ASSDGLAYEQY
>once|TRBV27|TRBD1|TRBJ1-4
ASGLQGARRKLF
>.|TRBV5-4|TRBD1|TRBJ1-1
ASSSGQGIGMNTEAF
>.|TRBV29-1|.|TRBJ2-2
SVETQDWTDPGNTGELF
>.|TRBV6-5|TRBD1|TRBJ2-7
ASRVGAGGIYEQY
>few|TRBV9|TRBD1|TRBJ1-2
ASSSLIDRANYGYT
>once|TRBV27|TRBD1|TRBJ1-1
ASSLSRGLEAF
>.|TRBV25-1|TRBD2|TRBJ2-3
ASSEYRGVDADTQY
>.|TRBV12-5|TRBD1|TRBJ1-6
ASGRDRVVSPLH
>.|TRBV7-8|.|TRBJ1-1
ASSFLARNTEAF
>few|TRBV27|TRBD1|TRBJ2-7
ASSLGQGAIYEQY
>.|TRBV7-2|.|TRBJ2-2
ASSPGQGTGELF
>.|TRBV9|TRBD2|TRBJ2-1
ASSVEGLDNNEQF
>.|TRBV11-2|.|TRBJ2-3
ASSSPGYGTDTQY
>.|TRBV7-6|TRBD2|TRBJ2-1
ASSRTSGSNEQF
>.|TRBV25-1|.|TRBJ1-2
ASSPPGNYGYT
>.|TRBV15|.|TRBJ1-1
ATSRESGYTEAF
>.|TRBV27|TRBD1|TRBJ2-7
ASGTGAYEQY
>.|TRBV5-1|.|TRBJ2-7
ASSLEQFYEQY
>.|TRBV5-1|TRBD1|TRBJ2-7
ASSGNRQGWSEQY
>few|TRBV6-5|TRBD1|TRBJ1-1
ACQGGSRDTEAF
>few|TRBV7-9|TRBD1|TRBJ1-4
ASSPGTGVPATNEKLF
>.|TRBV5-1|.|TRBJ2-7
ASSAGQGSSYEQY
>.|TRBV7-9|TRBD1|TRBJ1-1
ASSPGQGSEAF
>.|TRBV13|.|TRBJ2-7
ASSWGDYGQY
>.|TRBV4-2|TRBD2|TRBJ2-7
ASCQASGGSSYEQY
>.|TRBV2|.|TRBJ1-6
ASKVTANSPLH
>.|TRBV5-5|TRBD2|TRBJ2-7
ASSRLAGAGSYEQY
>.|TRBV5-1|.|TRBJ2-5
ASSFGEETQY
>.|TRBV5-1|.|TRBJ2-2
ASSLDRPGELF
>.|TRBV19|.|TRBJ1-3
ASSIGGQLYNTIY
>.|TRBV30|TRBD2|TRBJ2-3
AWSGGLAGTDTQY
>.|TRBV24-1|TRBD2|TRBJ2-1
ATSDLTSGDNEQF
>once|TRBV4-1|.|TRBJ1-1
ASSQGQANTEAF
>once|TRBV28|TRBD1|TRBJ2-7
ASSSPGQGGYEQY
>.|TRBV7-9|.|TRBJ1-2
ASSLGGQRYGYT
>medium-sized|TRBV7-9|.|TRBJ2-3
ASSRPKRVTDTQY
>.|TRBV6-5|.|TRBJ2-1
ASSRDWSSYNEQF
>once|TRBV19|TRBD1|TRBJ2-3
ASNSGGSTDTQY
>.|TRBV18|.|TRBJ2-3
ASSPFFTEPGFTDTQY